One and the same sample provided the 28 T cell receptor beta chains below, sequenced in a study of shared clonotypes between healthy human individuals. The repertoire was sequenced with immunoSEQ multiplex PCR; TCRdb's copy has only in-frame clones and lacks some. The repertoire holds around 510,000 clones, roughly 95% seen once, with about 0.068% in the top ten. The specimen was naive CD4+ T cells sorted from blood. Subset described: CD45RA+ positively selected. The receptors come from a young woman in good health.

The rearrangement uses TRBV28 and TRBJ2-7, with D perhaps assigned TRBD1 or TRBD2 (5 bases each). V was shortened by 2 bases and J by 3 bases, with 11 bases between the two germline ends. The CDR3 consists of 14 residues. Germline V CDR1 and CDR2: MDHEN, SYDVKM. CDR3 residues: CASSLVGTYYEQYF. The CDR3 DNA follows: TGTGCCAGCAGTTTAGTCGGGACCTACTACGAGCAGTACTTC. Together with reference TRBV28 and TRBJ2-7, the CDR3 gives the full variable domain: DVKVTQSSRYLVKRTGEKVFLECVQDMDHENMFWYRQDPGLGLRLIYFSYDVKMKEKGDIPEGYSVSREKKERFSLILESASTNQTSMYLCASSLVGTYYEQYFGPGTRLTVT.

The rearrangement uses TRBV6-4 and TRBJ2-1; D possibly corresponds to TRBD2 (6 bases). Between the trimmed V and J ends, which lost 0 bases and 7 bases, there was a span of 16 bases. This CDR3 contains 16 residues. The V gene's germline CDR1 is MRHNA and CDR2 SNTAGT. The CDR3 here is CASSDSTSYEKNEQFF. The DNA for the CDR3 is TGTGCCAGCAGTGACTCAACTAGCTACGAGAAAAATGAGCAGTTCTTC.

A note on this clone: The same CDR3 arises from other DNA sequences in this sample as well. The rearrangement uses TRBV27 and TRBJ1-1; the D is unclear. The CDR3 is 13 amino acids. Per germline, CDR1 MNHEY and CDR2 SMNVEV (reference sequence). Trimming took off 6 bases at V and 1 base at J, with 9 bases between the two ends. DNA of the CDR3: TGTGCCAGCAGCTTACTAGGGAACACTGAAGCTTTCTTT. This gives the protein CASSLLGNTEAFF.

The V gene is TRBV25-1, the J gene TRBJ2-1, with D possibly called TRBD1 or TRBD2 (5 bases each). The CDR3 contains 15 residues. The germline V gene has CDR1 MGHDK and CDR2 SYGVNS. V was cut by 4 bases and J by 0 bases, with 10 bases left in between. The CDR3 DNA reads TGTGCCAGCAGTGGGGGGACCACCTCCTACAATGAGCAGTTCTTC. It codes for CASSGGTTSYNEQFF.

The chain carries TRBV27 and TRBJ2-7; 7 bases are a match to TRBD2. The germline V gene has CDR1 MNHEY and CDR2 SMNVEV (reference sequence). This CDR3 comprises 13 residues. The V and J ends lost 5 bases and 3 bases, in that order; junction bases with no gene match: 4. Written as DNA, the CDR3 is TGTGCCAGCAGTCTGGGGACTAACTACGAGCAGTACTTC. Its translation: CASSLGTNYEQYF.

The chain combines TRBV27 with TRBJ2-1, with 9 bases that match TRBD1. The V gene's germline CDR1 is MNHEY and CDR2 SMNVEV (reference sequence). This CDR3 is built from 12 residues. V shed 11 bases, J shed 7 bases, and the junction held 6 bases outside the gene matches. CDR3 residues: CAGYGTGNEQFF. In nucleotides, the CDR3 is TGTGCCGGCTATGGGACAGGGAATGAGCAGTTCTTC.

The genes are TRBV29-1 and TRBJ1-2, with D perhaps matching TRBD1 (6 bases). CDR3 size: 13 residues. Germline CDR1 and CDR2: SQVTM and ANQGSEA. Trimming removed 6 bases at V and 5 bases at J, with 16 bases between. This chain's CDR3 is CSVSMGGWYGYTF. In DNA form, the CDR3 reads TGCAGCGTATCCATGGGGGGCTGGTATGGCTACACCTTC.

The genes are TRBV4-2 and TRBJ1-5, with D perhaps matching TRBD1 (5 bases). V was clipped by 2 bases and J by 6 bases, with 17 bases between them. This CDR3 region has 16 residues. The V gene's germline CDR1 is LGHNA and CDR2 YNFKEQ. CDR3 in amino acids: CASSQSTGGVFQPQHF. As DNA, the CDR3 is TGTGCCAGCAGCCAATCCACAGGAGGGGTGTTTCAGCCCCAGCATTTT.

J is TRBJ2-7 and V is TRBV9, with 7 positions matching TRBD2. This CDR3 has 16 residues. CDR1 is SGDLS, CDR2 YYNGEE, per germline. V lost 4 bases and J lost 7; bases outside the gene matches: 17. The CDR3 sequence is CASSSVYGEGRGEQYF. The CDR3 DNA is TGTGCCAGCAGCTCCGTATACGGGGAGGGCAGAGGGGAGCAGTACTTC.

This rearrangement joins TRBV11-3 to TRBJ2-3; 14 bases line up with TRBD2. Germline loops: CDR1 SGHNT, CDR2 YENEEA. The CDR3 runs 16 residues. J gave up 5 bases and V 4 bases, and 5 bases lay outside the gene matches. DNA of the CDR3: TGTGCCAGCAGCTCGGGACTAGCGGGAGACGTAGATACGCAGTATTTT. Residues: CASSSGLAGDVDTQYF.

The rearrangement uses TRBV5-6 and TRBJ2-3, with D maybe TRBD2 (5 bases). CDR1 is SGHDT and CDR2 is YYEEEE in the germline V gene. CDR3 size: 17 residues. Trimming removed 0 bases from V and 2 bases from J, with 16 bases in between. CDR3 DNA: TGTGCCAGCAGCTTGGTCCCGGGGTGGTCGAACACAGATACGCAGTATTTT. Protein sequence: CASSLVPGWSNTDTQYF.

V is TRBV27 and J is TRBJ2-1; D is perhaps TRBD2 (5 bases). Trimming took off 1 base at V and 1 base at J, with 11 bases between the two ends. The length of the CDR3 is 16 residues. Germline values: CDR1 MNHEY, CDR2 SMNVEV (reference sequence). For the CDR3, the DNA is TGTGCCAGCAGTTTATTAGCGACGGTGTCCTACAATGAGCAGTTCTTC. Translated, it gives CASSLLATVSYNEQFF.

The chain has TRBV28 and TRBJ2-5; D may be TRBD1 or TRBD2 (5 bases each). The end of the DNA is better explained by TRBJ2-7, so the J call may be wrong. Germline CDR1 reads MDHEN; CDR2 reads SYDVKM. The CDR3 is 16 residues long. The CDR3 DNA reads as TGTGCCGGAAAGGGACGGATTCTAAGAACCTCCTACGAGCAGTACTTC. It translates to CAGKGRILRTSYEQYF.

This chain links TRBV18 with TRBJ2-7; 9 nucleotides line up with TRBD1. This CDR3 is 17 amino acids long. Looked up from germline, CDR1 is KGHSH and CDR2 is LQKENI. The V segment lost 1 base and the J segment 1 base; nucleotides outside the gene matches: 8. The CDR3 region has the DNA TGTGCCAGCTCACCACAACCGGGACAGGGTGGATCCTACGAGCAGTACTTC. Residues: CASSPQPGQGGSYEQYF.

The chain employs TRBV9 and TRBJ2-2, with 9 bases identical to TRBD1. The CDR3 loop spans 15 amino acids. Per germline, CDR1 SGDLS and CDR2 YYNGEE. Germline trimming cut 2 bases from V and 8 bases from J; bases unmatched to any gene: 7. The CDR3 is CASSVAGTGRGELFF. In DNA form, the CDR3 reads TGTGCCAGCAGCGTGGCCGGGACAGGGAGGGGGGAGCTGTTTTTT.

The chain employs TRBV5-1 and TRBJ2-7; a possible D gene is TRBD2 (6 bases). CDR3 size: 13 residues. Germline lookup yields CDR1 SGHRS and CDR2 YFSETQ. V shed 0 bases and J shed 6 bases, with 10 bases lying between them. CDR3 coding DNA: TGCGCCAGCAGCTTGGCGGGAGAGCGCGAGCAGTACTTC. Protein product: CASSLAGEREQYF.

V gene TRBV19 combines with J gene TRBJ1-1; no clear D. This CDR3 is 16 amino acids long. Trimming removed 5 bases from V and 1 base from J, with 17 bases in between. Germline-derived CDR1 and CDR2 are LNHDA and SQIVND (reference sequence). Here the CDR3 DNA reads TGTGCCAGTAGTCCGGACTTCGGGGTGGGGAACACTGAAGCTTTCTTT. Its protein product is CASSPDFGVGNTEAFF.

V is TRBV5-1 and J is TRBJ2-7; weak D call: TRBD1 (6 bases). This CDR3 region has 15 residues. V was cut by 0 bases and J by 6 bases, with 16 bases left in between. CDR1 is SGHRS and CDR2 is YFSETQ in the germline V gene. As DNA, the CDR3 is TGCGCCAGCAGCTTGGCCCGCAGGGGCGGAAGCGAGCAGTACTTC. Amino acid sequence: CASSLARRGGSEQYF.

This chain connects TRBV5-1 to TRBJ2-3; D gene unclear. V gave up 4 bases and J gave up 2 bases, with 20 bases separating them. In germline, CDR1 is SGHRS, CDR2 YFSETQ. CDR3 length: 17 amino acids. The CDR3 DNA is TGCGCCAGCAGCCAACGTGTGAGTGGACCAACCACAGATACGCAGTATTTT. This encodes CASSQRVSGPTTDTQYF. The full variable domain, with the rest looked up from reference TRBV5-1 and TRBJ2-3, is KAGVTQTPRYLIKTRGQQVTLSCSPISGHRSVSWYQQTPGQGLQFLFEYFSETQRNKGNFPGRFSGRQFSNSRSEMNVSTLELGDSALYLCASSQRVSGPTTDTQYFGPGTRLTVL.

The chain joins TRBV6-6 to TRBJ1-2; 8 nucleotides agree with TRBD1. Germline V lookup: CDR1 MNHNY, CDR2 SVGAGI (reference sequence). This CDR3 contains 15 residues. J lost 8 bases, V lost 0 bases, and 8 bases had no gene match. In nucleotides, the CDR3 is TGTGCCAGCAGTTACTCGAAGCAGGGGGCGAAGGGCTACACCTTC. Translated, it gives CASSYSKQGAKGYTF.

This clone showed up just once. The rearrangement links TRBV5-1 to TRBJ1-1; TRBD1 might be the D (6 bases). The V end lost 2 bases, the J end lost 0 bases, and 11 bases lay between the germline ends. CDR1 SGHRS and CDR2 YFSETQ come from the germline V gene. There are 15 residues in the CDR3. CDR3 coding DNA: TGCGCCAGCAGCTTTACGCGGGGGCTGAACACTGAAGCTTTCTTT. Its translation: CASSFTRGLNTEAFF.

J is TRBJ2-7 and V is TRBV6-1; D is ambiguous. Germline V gives CDR1 MNHNS, CDR2 SASEGT. The CDR3 loop spans 13 amino acids. V lost 6 bases to trimming and J lost 2 bases, with 11 bases between them. CDR3 DNA sequence: TGTGCCAGCAGCAGGACCGAAGCCTACGAGCAGTACTTC. This encodes CASSRTEAYEQYF.

V gene TRBV5-4 combines with J gene TRBJ2-2; TRBD2 matches 11 bases. Germline lookup yields CDR1 SGHNT and CDR2 YYREEE (reference sequence). CDR3 length: 18 amino acids. Trimming took 4 bases from V and 3 from J; bases not matched to a gene: 11. CDR3: CASSRSGTSGTHTGELFF. CDR3 sequence (DNA): TGTGCCAGCAGCCGGTCCGGGACTAGCGGTACTCACACCGGGGAGCTGTTTTTT.

CDR3 nucleotides: TGTGCCAGCTGGACAGGGATGCCCAATGAGCAGTTCTTC. Residues: CASWTGMPNEQFF. V and J are TRBV6-5 and TRBJ2-1; 8 bases match TRBD1. The trim removed 8 bases at V and 6 bases at J, leaving 6 bases unmatched. The CDR3 totals 13 residues. The germline gives CDR1 MNHEY, CDR2 SVGAGI.

This chain connects TRBV23-1 to TRBJ2-2; 13 positions match TRBD2. TRBV23-1 is designated an ORF whose function remains uncertain. The CDR3 extends over 18 amino acids. V lost 2 bases, J lost 0 bases, and 3 bases stayed unmatched. CDR3 in DNA: TGCGCCAGCAGTCAAGAGGGACTAGCGGGACCGAACACCGGGGAGCTGTTTTTT. It translates to CASSQEGLAGPNTGELFF.

This clone appeared a few times. The chain combines TRBV30 with TRBJ1-4; a weak D match, TRBD1 (5 bases). The germline V gene has CDR1 GTSNPN and CDR2 SVGIG (reference sequence). The CDR3 has 11 amino acids. V lost 0 bases, J lost 12 bases, and 8 bases lay in between. The CDR3 region has the DNA TGTGCCTGGAGTGTAAGGGGACAACTGTTTTTT. Protein product: CAWSVRGQLFF.

The J gene is TRBJ1-1, the V gene TRBV7-2; a possible D gene is TRBD1 (5 bases). Trimming took 6 bases from V and 7 from J, leaving 18 bases between them. Germline V gene sequence: CDR1 SGHTA, CDR2 FQGNSA. There are 14 residues in the CDR3. CDR3 coding DNA: TGTGCCAGCAGACGACAGATTTTGGAAGGTGAAGCTTTCTTT. Translated, it gives CASRRQILEGEAFF.

In its sample, this clone was seen a few times. The chain is built from TRBV6-1 and TRBJ1-3; 7 bases match TRBD1. The CDR3 length is 13 residues. Germline trimming cut 7 bases from V and 4 bases from J; bases unmatched to any gene: 4. Germline assignment: CDR1 MNHNS and CDR2 SASEGT. CDR3 DNA sequence: TGTGCCAGCATCCCAGGGGGAGGAAACACCATATATTTT. Its protein product is CASIPGGGNTIYF.